The 3 T cell receptor beta chains below all came from one sample that was sequenced in a study of shared clonotypes between healthy human individuals. Only CD45RO-negative cells positively selected for CCR7 counted as naive CD8 cells, so terminally differentiated effector memory CD45RA+ cells were excluded. The assay was immunoSEQ multiplex PCR, and TCRdb's table has in-frame clones only and misses some. The sample holds about 580,000 clones; nearly 98% are singletons and the top ten take approximately 0.3%. Sequenced: naive CD8+ T cells sorted from blood. The source is a man younger than 40 in good health.

This chain uses TRBV7-9 with TRBJ1-3, with D tentatively TRBD1 (6 bases). Trimming left V 4 bases short and J 3 bases short, with 19 bases between. Germline lookup yields CDR1 SEHNR and CDR2 FQNEAQ (reference sequence). CDR3 length: 17 amino acids. The CDR3 loop is CASSSTTGQTHGNTIYF. The DNA for the CDR3 is TGTGCCAGCAGCTCGACTACAGGGCAGACACATGGAAACACCATATATTTT.

The chain uses TRBV27 and TRBJ2-5; D may be TRBD2 (6 bases). Looked up from germline, CDR1 is MNHEY and CDR2 is SMNVEV (reference sequence). The CDR3 has 15 residues. V lost 3 bases and J 10 bases, leaving 21 bases between the germline ends. The CDR3 sequence is CASSLNGPLRGDQYF. The CDR3 DNA follows: TGTGCCAGCAGTTTGAATGGTCCACTACGCGGGGACCAGTACTTC.

This clone was seen just once. The gene calls are TRBV7-6 and TRBJ2-7, with 7 bases that match TRBD1. The CDR3 totals 13 residues. CDR1 is SGHVS and CDR2 is FNYEAQ in the germline V gene. V gave up 5 bases and J gave up 0 bases; unmatched junction bases: 1. The CDR3 DNA reads as TGTGCCAGCAGCCGGGACAGCTCCTACGAGCAGTACTTC. Protein product: CASSRDSSYEQYF.